This is a list of T cell receptor beta chains from one sample in a study of CD8 T cells in Susac syndrome. One entry per CDR3 protein results from TCRdb running MiXCR on the immunoSEQ multiplex PCR reads. Counted here are some 130,000 distinct CDR3 sequences, roughly 94% occurring once; the ten biggest clones make up around 0.12%. The sample was CD4+ T cells from PBMCs. Receptors were obtained from a human donor with multiple sclerosis. Each CDR3 is given with its conserved first and last residue. D genes are given only for firm matches. For some rows the clone size is stated as once, few or many, or as a class when expanded; others skip it.

V gene: TRBV19; J gene: TRBJ2-1; clone size: -; D gene: TRBD1; CDR3 DNA: TGTGCCAGTAGCCCGGACAGGGGGCGTTTCTACAATGAGCAGTTCTTC; CDR3 protein: CASSPDRGRFYNEQFF
V gene: TRBV30; J gene: TRBJ1-1; clone size: -; D gene: -; CDR3 DNA: TGTGCCTCGAGGGGGGTGGCGAACACTGAAGCTTTCTTT; CDR3 protein: CASRGVANTEAFF
V gene: TRBV5-6; J gene: TRBJ2-2; clone size: few; D gene: TRBD1; CDR3 DNA: TGTGCCAGCAGCTTATCGGGACAGGGGAACACCGGGGAGCTGTTTTTT; CDR3 protein: CASSLSGQGNTGELFF
V gene: TRBV6-5; J gene: TRBJ1-2; clone size: -; D gene: TRBD1; CDR3 DNA: TGTGCCAGCATAGGCAGACAGGGTGGCTACACCTTC; CDR3 protein: CASIGRQGGYTF
V gene: TRBV12-3/TRBV12-4; J gene: TRBJ2-5; clone size: -; D gene: TRBD2; CDR3 DNA: TGTGCCAGCAAGCGGGAACAAGAGACCCAGTACTTC; CDR3 protein: CASKREQETQYF
V gene: TRBV4-3; J gene: TRBJ1-2; clone size: -; D gene: -; CDR3 DNA: TGCGCCAGCAGCCAAGGGCAGGATTTCTATGGCTACACCTTC; CDR3 protein: CASSQGQDFYGYTF
V gene: TRBV4-2; J gene: TRBJ1-4; clone size: -; D gene: -; CDR3 DNA: TGTGCCAGCAGCCCTGGGAGTGAAAAACTGTTTTTT; CDR3 protein: CASSPGSEKLFF
V gene: TRBV12-3/TRBV12-4; J gene: TRBJ1-5; clone size: -; D gene: -; CDR3 DNA: TGTGCCAGCAGTTTAATGGGCTATAGCAATCAGCCCCAGCATTTT; CDR3 protein: CASSLMGYSNQPQHF
V gene: TRBV19; J gene: TRBJ1-2; clone size: once; D gene: -; CDR3 DNA: TGTGCCAGTAGTATCGAATTGGGGCCCAACTATGGCTACACCTTC; CDR3 protein: CASSIELGPNYGYTF
V gene: TRBV18; J gene: TRBJ1-2; clone size: once; D gene: -; CDR3 DNA: TGTGCCAGCTCACCCGCGGAGGCGGGGGCCAACTATGGCTACACCTTC; CDR3 protein: CASSPAEAGANYGYTF
V gene: TRBV3-1; J gene: TRBJ1-2; clone size: -; D gene: -; CDR3 DNA: TGTGCCAGCAGCCAAGATCTCGTTAGGGGGAACTATGGCTACACCTTC; CDR3 protein: CASSQDLVRGNYGYTF
V gene: TRBV25-1; J gene: TRBJ2-7; clone size: -; D gene: -; CDR3 DNA: TGTGCCAGCAGTGGGATCTACGAGCAGTACTTC; CDR3 protein: CASSGIYEQYF
V gene: TRBV19; J gene: TRBJ2-5; clone size: -; D gene: -; CDR3 DNA: TGTGCCAGTAAAGGGGAGACCCAGTACTTC; CDR3 protein: CASKGETQYF
V gene: TRBV7-9; J gene: TRBJ1-5; clone size: -; D gene: TRBD1; CDR3 DNA: TGTGCCAGCAGCTTCGACAGGGGCAATCAGCCCCAGCATTTT; CDR3 protein: CASSFDRGNQPQHF
V gene: TRBV2; J gene: TRBJ1-1; clone size: -; D gene: -; CDR3 DNA: TGTGCCAGCACTTTAACCACGTTGGGCACTGAAGCTTTCTTT; CDR3 protein: CASTLTTLGTEAFF
V gene: TRBV10-3; J gene: TRBJ2-7; clone size: -; D gene: TRBD1; CDR3 DNA: TGTGCCATCAGTGCGGACAGGGGGCCCTACGAGCAGTACTTC; CDR3 protein: CAISADRGPYEQYF
V gene: TRBV2; J gene: TRBJ1-1; clone size: -; D gene: -; CDR3 DNA: TGTGCCAGCAGTGAGATTCTTGTGAACACTGAAGCTTTCTTT; CDR3 protein: CASSEILVNTEAFF
V gene: TRBV3-1; J gene: TRBJ2-7; clone size: -; D gene: -; CDR3 DNA: TGTGCCAGCAGCCAAGGGCGGCCGCCGACCTACGAGCAGTACTTC; CDR3 protein: CASSQGRPPTYEQYF
V gene: TRBV7-9; J gene: TRBJ1-1; clone size: -; D gene: -; CDR3 DNA: TGTGCCAGCAGCCTCCCTTCGGGAGGGGCGATGGCTGAAGCTTTCTTT; CDR3 protein: CASSLPSGGAMAEAFF
V gene: TRBV7-3; J gene: TRBJ2-1; clone size: -; D gene: -; CDR3 DNA: TGTGCCAGCAGCGAAGGGGTCAATGAGCAGTTCTTC; CDR3 protein: CASSEGVNEQFF
V gene: TRBV29-1; J gene: TRBJ2-5; clone size: -; D gene: -; CDR3 DNA: TGCAGCGTTGATATTAGCGGAGGGGGGGAGACCCAGTACTTC; CDR3 protein: CSVDISGGGETQYF
V gene: TRBV19; J gene: TRBJ2-5; clone size: -; D gene: -; CDR3 DNA: TGTGCCAGTAGTACGCAGGCGGGGGCCCTCCTGGAGACCCAGTACTTC; CDR3 protein: CASSTQAGALLETQYF
V gene: TRBV11-2; J gene: TRBJ2-1; clone size: -; D gene: TRBD1; CDR3 DNA: TGTGCCAGCAGCCCGGACAGGGGGGCCTACAATGAGCAGTTCTTC; CDR3 protein: CASSPDRGAYNEQFF
V gene: TRBV5-1; J gene: TRBJ2-3; clone size: -; D gene: -; CDR3 DNA: TGCGCCAGCAGCCGTCTCCCAAGACAGCGTCAAACTAGCACAGATACGCAGTATTTT; CDR3 protein: CASSRLPRQRQTSTDTQYF
V gene: TRBV5-1; J gene: TRBJ2-6; clone size: once; D gene: -; CDR3 DNA: TGCGCCAGCAGCGATGGACAACTCTCTGGGGCCAACGTCCTGACTTTC; CDR3 protein: CASSDGQLSGANVLTF
V gene: TRBV29-1; J gene: TRBJ2-7; clone size: -; D gene: -; CDR3 DNA: TGCAGCGTTGAGTGGGCAGGCCCTTACTACGAGCAGTACTTC; CDR3 protein: CSVEWAGPYYEQYF
V gene: TRBV2; J gene: TRBJ1-5; clone size: -; D gene: TRBD1; CDR3 DNA: TGTGCCAGCAGCAGGGGGCGAAGCCAGCCCCAGCATTTT; CDR3 protein: CASSRGRSQPQHF
V gene: TRBV7-9; J gene: TRBJ2-2; clone size: -; D gene: TRBD2; CDR3 DNA: TGTGCCAGCAGCTCCAGACTAGCGGGAGCGACCGGGGAGCTGTTTTTT; CDR3 protein: CASSSRLAGATGELFF
V gene: TRBV3-1; J gene: TRBJ2-6; clone size: -; D gene: -; CDR3 DNA: TGTGCCAGCAGCCAAGGGGCCGCCTCTGGGGCCAACGTCCTGACTTTC; CDR3 protein: CASSQGAASGANVLTF
V gene: TRBV12-3/TRBV12-4; J gene: TRBJ1-2; clone size: -; D gene: -; CDR3 DNA: TGTGCCAGCAGCCCGGGACTGGGGGGCTACACCTTC; CDR3 protein: CASSPGLGGYTF
V gene: TRBV5-4; J gene: TRBJ2-4; clone size: -; D gene: -; CDR3 DNA: TGTGCCAGCAGCTTGGACAGAAACATTCAGTACTTC; CDR3 protein: CASSLDRNIQYF
V gene: TRBV4-3; J gene: TRBJ1-2; clone size: -; D gene: -; CDR3 DNA: TGCGCCAGCAGCCAAGACACAGGGTGGGCATATGGCTACACCTTC; CDR3 protein: CASSQDTGWAYGYTF
V gene: TRBV7-2; J gene: TRBJ2-7; clone size: -; D gene: -; CDR3 DNA: TGTGCCAGCAGCTTAGCGGGCGAGCAGTACTTC; CDR3 protein: CASSLAGEQYF
V gene: TRBV29-1; J gene: TRBJ1-1; clone size: once; D gene: -; CDR3 DNA: TGCAGCGTTGAACGCCCGGGAGGGCACACTGAAGCTTTCTTT; CDR3 protein: CSVERPGGHTEAFF
V gene: TRBV5-4; J gene: TRBJ2-5; clone size: once; D gene: -; CDR3 DNA: TGTGCCAGCAGCTCCGGAGCCAAAACTTACCAAGAGACCCAGTACTTC; CDR3 protein: CASSSGAKTYQETQYF
V gene: TRBV29-1; J gene: TRBJ2-7; clone size: -; D gene: -; CDR3 DNA: TGCAGCGTTGAAGGGCAGGGAGGTTACGAGCAGTACTTC; CDR3 protein: CSVEGQGGYEQYF
V gene: TRBV20-1; J gene: TRBJ1-1; clone size: -; D gene: -; CDR3 DNA: TGCAGTGCTAGACCCCTACAGGGCCTGAGCACTGAAGCTTTCTTT; CDR3 protein: CSARPLQGLSTEAFF
V gene: TRBV3-1; J gene: TRBJ1-2; clone size: -; D gene: -; CDR3 DNA: TGTGCCATCTCAGATCTATATGGCTACACCTTC; CDR3 protein: CAISDLYGYTF
V gene: TRBV9; J gene: TRBJ2-7; clone size: -; D gene: -; CDR3 DNA: TGTGCCAGCAGCGTAGGTATGGCAGGGTGGGAGCAGTACTTC; CDR3 protein: CASSVGMAGWEQYF
V gene: TRBV27; J gene: TRBJ2-1; clone size: -; D gene: TRBD2; CDR3 DNA: TGTGCCAGCAGTTCCCAGCGGGAGCAACGGTTCTTC; CDR3 protein: CASSSQREQRFF
V gene: TRBV16; J gene: TRBJ2-1; clone size: -; D gene: -; CDR3 DNA: TGTGCCAGCGGACTACAGGGGATCGGCTACAATGAGCAGTTCTTC; CDR3 protein: CASGLQGIGYNEQFF
V gene: TRBV12-3/TRBV12-4; J gene: TRBJ2-5; clone size: -; D gene: -; CDR3 DNA: TGTGCCAGCAGTTTAGGAGGGTTGCCCTTCCAAGAGACCCAGTACTTC; CDR3 protein: CASSLGGLPFQETQYF
V gene: TRBV24-1; J gene: TRBJ2-2; clone size: -; D gene: -; CDR3 DNA: TGTGCCACCAGTGATTACCCCGGCACCGGGGAGCTGTTTTTT; CDR3 protein: CATSDYPGTGELFF
V gene: TRBV30; J gene: TRBJ2-2; clone size: once; D gene: TRBD1; CDR3 DNA: TGTGCTGGACCCGGGACAGCTAACACCGGGGAGCTGTTTTTT; CDR3 protein: CAGPGTANTGELFF
V gene: TRBV29-1; J gene: TRBJ1-2; clone size: -; D gene: -; CDR3 DNA: TGCAGCGTGGACCGGGACCAAGCTAACTATGGCTACACCTTC; CDR3 protein: CSVDRDQANYGYTF
V gene: TRBV25-1; J gene: TRBJ2-7; clone size: once; D gene: TRBD1; CDR3 DNA: TGTGCCAGCAGTGAAAAGGGGGCGCGAGAGCAGTACTTC; CDR3 protein: CASSEKGAREQYF
V gene: TRBV7-9; J gene: TRBJ2-5; clone size: -; D gene: TRBD1; CDR3 DNA: TGTGCCAGCAGCGAACAGGGGGTCTCCGGGACCCAGTACTTC; CDR3 protein: CASSEQGVSGTQYF
V gene: TRBV30; J gene: TRBJ1-5; clone size: -; D gene: TRBD1; CDR3 DNA: TGTGCCTGGAGTGCAGGGGGTCAGCCCCAGCATTTT; CDR3 protein: CAWSAGGQPQHF
V gene: TRBV7-2; J gene: TRBJ2-5; clone size: -; D gene: TRBD1; CDR3 DNA: TGTGCCAGCAGCTTACTTGGACAGGGTGTGGGAGAGACCCAGTACTTC; CDR3 protein: CASSLLGQGVGETQYF
V gene: TRBV4-3; J gene: TRBJ2-2; clone size: -; D gene: -; CDR3 DNA: TGCGCCAGCAGCCAACGAGAGGCCGGGGAGCTGTTTTTT; CDR3 protein: CASSQREAGELFF